This TCR beta chain was retrieved from a study of cytomegalovirus exposure and HLA in healthy donors. The length of the CDR3 is 12 residues. Trimming cost V 4 bases and J 7 bases, with 8 bases left between them. Per the germline V gene, CDR1 is SGDLS and CDR2 is YYNGEE. The table came from immunoSEQ multiplex PCR; TCRdb's copy has only in-frame clones and leaves some out. The repertoire includes more than 45,000 clones, 75% to 90% of them detected once, and about 15% sits in the top ten. This sequence was found in a woman between 18 and 30 years old in good health and CMV-seronegative. V is TRBV9 and J is TRBJ2-2; TRBD2 is a possible D gene (6 bases). Input material: PBMCs. In DNA form, the CDR3 reads TGTGCCAGCAGCTTTAGCGGCGGGGAGCTGTTTTTT. Translated: CASSFSGGELFF. Complete variable domain (other parts from reference TRBV9 and TRBJ2-2): DSGVTQTPKHLITATGQRVTLRCSPRSGDLSVYWYQQSLDQGLQFLIQYYNGEERAKGNILERFSAQQFPDLHSELNLSSLELGDSALYFCASSFSGGELFFGEGSRLTVL.